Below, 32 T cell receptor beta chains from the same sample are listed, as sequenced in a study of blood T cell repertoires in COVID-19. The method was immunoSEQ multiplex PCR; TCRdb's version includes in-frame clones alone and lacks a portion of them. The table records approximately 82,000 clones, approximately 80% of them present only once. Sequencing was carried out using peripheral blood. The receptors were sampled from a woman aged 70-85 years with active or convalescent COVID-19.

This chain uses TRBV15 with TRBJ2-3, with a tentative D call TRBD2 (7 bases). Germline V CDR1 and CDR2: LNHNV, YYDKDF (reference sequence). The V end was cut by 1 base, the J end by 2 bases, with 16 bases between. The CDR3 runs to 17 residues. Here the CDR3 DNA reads TGTGCCACCAGCAGAGCGAGGGGCCGGGGGGCCACAGATACGCAGTATTTT. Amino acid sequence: CATSRARGRGATDTQYF. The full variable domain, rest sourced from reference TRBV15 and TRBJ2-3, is DAMVIQNPRYQVTQFGKPVTLSCSQTLNHNVMYWYQQKSSQAPKLLFHYYDKDFNNEADTPDNFQSRRPNTSFCFLDIRSPGLGDTAMYLCATSRARGRGATDTQYFGPGTRLTVL.

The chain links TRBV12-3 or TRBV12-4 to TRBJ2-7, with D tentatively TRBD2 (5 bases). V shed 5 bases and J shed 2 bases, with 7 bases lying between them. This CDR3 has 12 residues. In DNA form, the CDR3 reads TGTGCCAGCAGTCTCGGGACCTACGAGCAGTACTTC. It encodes CASSLGTYEQYF.

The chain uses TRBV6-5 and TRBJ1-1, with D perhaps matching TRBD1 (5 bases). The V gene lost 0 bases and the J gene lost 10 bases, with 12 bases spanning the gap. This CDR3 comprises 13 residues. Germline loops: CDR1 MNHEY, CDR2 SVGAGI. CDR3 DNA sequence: TGTGCCAGCAGTTACTCTAATGGGCAGGGAGCTTTCTTT. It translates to CASSYSNGQGAFF.

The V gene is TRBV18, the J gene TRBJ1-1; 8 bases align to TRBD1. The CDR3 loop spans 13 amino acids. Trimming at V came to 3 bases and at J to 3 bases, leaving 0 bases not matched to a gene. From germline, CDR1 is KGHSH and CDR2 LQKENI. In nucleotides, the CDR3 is TGTGCCAGCTCACCGGGACAGGACACTGAAGCTTTCTTT. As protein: CASSPGQDTEAFF. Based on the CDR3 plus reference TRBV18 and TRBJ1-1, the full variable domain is NAGVMQNPRHLVRRRGQEARLRCSPMKGHSHVYWYRQLPEEGLKFMVYLQKENIIDESGMPKERFSAEFPKEGPSILRIQQVVRGDSAAYFCASSPGQDTEAFFGQGTRLTVV.

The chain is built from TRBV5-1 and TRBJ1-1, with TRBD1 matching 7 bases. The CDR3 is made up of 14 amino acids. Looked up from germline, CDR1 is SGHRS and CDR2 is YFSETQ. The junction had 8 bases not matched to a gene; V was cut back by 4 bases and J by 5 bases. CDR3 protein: CASSPQGGRTEAFF. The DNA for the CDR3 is TGCGCCAGCAGCCCCCAGGGGGGTAGGACTGAAGCTTTCTTT. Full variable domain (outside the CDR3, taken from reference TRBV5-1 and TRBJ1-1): KAGVTQTPRYLIKTRGQQVTLSCSPISGHRSVSWYQQTPGQGLQFLFEYFSETQRNKGNFPGRFSGRQFSNSRSEMNVSTLELGDSALYLCASSPQGGRTEAFFGQGTRLTVV.

In nucleotides, the CDR3 is TGTGCCAGTAGTATAGGAAGATGGGGGCAGGGCAGCACTGAAGCTTTCTTT. Amino acid sequence: CASSIGRWGQGSTEAFF. The chain uses TRBV19 and TRBJ1-1, with a tentative D call TRBD1 (6 bases). V was cut by 1 base and J by 4 bases, with 19 bases left in between. CDR3 length: 17 residues. Per germline, CDR1 LNHDA and CDR2 SQIVND (reference sequence).

CDR3 region: CASSYSREEQYF. CDR3 coding DNA: TGTGCCAGCAGTTACTCGAGGGAGGAGCAGTACTTC. The chain recombines TRBV6-6 with TRBJ2-7; perhaps TRBD2 as D (5 bases). Germline lookup yields CDR1 MNHNY and CDR2 SVGAGI (reference sequence). Trimming cost V 0 bases and J 7 bases, with 7 bases left between them. The CDR3 consists of 12 residues.

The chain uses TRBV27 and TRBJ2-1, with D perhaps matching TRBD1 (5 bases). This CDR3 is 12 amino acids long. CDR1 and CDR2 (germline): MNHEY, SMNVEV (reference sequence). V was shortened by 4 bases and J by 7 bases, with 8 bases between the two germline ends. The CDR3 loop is CASSSKGNEQFF. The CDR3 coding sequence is TGTGCCAGCAGTTCCAAGGGGAATGAGCAGTTCTTC.

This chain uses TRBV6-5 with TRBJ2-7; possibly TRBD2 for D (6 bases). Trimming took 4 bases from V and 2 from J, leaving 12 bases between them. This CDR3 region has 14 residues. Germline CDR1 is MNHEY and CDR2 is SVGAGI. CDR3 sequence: CASSSPGLTYEQYF. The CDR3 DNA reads TGTGCCAGCAGTTCCCCGGGACTGACCTACGAGCAGTACTTC.

The CDR3 bases are TGTGCCAGCAGCTTGGATCAGGGGGAATATGGCTACACCTTC. It codes for CASSLDQGEYGYTF. This chain connects TRBV5-6 to TRBJ1-2; the match to TRBD1 covers 7 bases. This CDR3 contains 14 residues. In germline, CDR1 is SGHDT, CDR2 YYEEEE. Trimming took 0 bases from V and 5 from J; bases not matched to a gene: 4.

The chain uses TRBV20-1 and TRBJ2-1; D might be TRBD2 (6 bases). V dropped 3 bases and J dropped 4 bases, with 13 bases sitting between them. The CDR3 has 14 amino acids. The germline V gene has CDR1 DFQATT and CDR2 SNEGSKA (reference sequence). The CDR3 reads CSASRLRGYNEQFF. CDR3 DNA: TGCAGTGCTAGTCGTTTGCGGGGTTACAATGAGCAGTTCTTC.

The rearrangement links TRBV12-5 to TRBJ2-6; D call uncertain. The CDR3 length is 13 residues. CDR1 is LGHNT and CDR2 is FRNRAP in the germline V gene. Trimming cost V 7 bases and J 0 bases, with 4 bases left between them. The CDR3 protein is CASAISGANVLTF. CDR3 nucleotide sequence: TGTGCTAGTGCCATCTCTGGGGCCAACGTCCTGACTTTC.

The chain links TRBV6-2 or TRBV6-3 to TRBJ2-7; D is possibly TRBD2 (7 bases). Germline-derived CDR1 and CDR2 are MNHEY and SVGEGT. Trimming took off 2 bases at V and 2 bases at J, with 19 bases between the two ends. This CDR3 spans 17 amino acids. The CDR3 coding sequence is TGTGCCAGCAGTTACCCCCTGGGGGGGGGCCAAACCTACGAGCAGTACTTC. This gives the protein CASSYPLGGGQTYEQYF.

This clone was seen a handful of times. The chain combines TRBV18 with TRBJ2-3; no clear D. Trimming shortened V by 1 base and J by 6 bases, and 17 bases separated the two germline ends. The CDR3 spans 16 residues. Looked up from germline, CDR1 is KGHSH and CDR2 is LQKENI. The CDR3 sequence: CASSPLDKISSDTQYF. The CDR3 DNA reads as TGTGCCAGCTCACCACTCGACAAAATATCATCGGATACGCAGTATTTT.

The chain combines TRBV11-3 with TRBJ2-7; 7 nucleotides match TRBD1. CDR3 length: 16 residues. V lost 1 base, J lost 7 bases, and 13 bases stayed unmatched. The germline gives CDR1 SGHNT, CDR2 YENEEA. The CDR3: CASSLVTGATGAEQYF. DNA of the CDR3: TGTGCCAGCAGCTTAGTCACAGGGGCAACCGGAGCGGAGCAGTACTTC.

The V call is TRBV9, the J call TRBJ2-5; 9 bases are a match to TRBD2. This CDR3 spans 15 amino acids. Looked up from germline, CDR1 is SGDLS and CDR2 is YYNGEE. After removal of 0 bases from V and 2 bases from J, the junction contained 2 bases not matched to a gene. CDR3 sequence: CASSVGLAVQETQYF. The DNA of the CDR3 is TGTGCCAGCAGCGTAGGACTAGCGGTACAAGAGACCCAGTACTTC.

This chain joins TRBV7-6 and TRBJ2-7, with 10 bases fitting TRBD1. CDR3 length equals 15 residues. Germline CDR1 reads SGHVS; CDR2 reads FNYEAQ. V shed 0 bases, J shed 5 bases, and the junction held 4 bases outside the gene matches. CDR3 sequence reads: CASSLAHGTGDEQYF. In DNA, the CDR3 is TGTGCCAGCAGCTTAGCGCACGGGACAGGGGACGAGCAGTACTTC.

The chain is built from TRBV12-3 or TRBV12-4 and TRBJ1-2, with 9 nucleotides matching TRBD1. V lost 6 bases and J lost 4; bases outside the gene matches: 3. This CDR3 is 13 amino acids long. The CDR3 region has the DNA TGTGCCAGCAGCCGGGGACAGGGCTATGGCTACACCTTC. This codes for CASSRGQGYGYTF.

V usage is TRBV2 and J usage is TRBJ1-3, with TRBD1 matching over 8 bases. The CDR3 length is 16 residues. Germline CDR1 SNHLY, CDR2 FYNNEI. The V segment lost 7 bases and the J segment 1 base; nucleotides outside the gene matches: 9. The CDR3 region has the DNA TGTGCCAGCACGTGGACAGGGATAGCTTCTGGAAACACCATATATTTT. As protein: CASTWTGIASGNTIYF. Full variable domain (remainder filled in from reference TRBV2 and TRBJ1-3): EPEVTQTPSHQVTQMGQEVILRCVPISNHLYFYWYRQILGQKVEFLVSFYNNEISEKSEIFDDQFSVERPDGSNFTLKIRSTKLEDSAMYFCASTWTGIASGNTIYFGEGSWLTVV.

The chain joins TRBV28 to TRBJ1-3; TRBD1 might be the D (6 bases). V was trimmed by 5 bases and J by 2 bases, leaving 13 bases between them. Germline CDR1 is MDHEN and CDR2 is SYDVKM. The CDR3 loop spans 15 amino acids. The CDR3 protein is CASSLSGVAGNTIYF. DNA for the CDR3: TGTGCCAGCAGTCTATCAGGGGTAGCTGGAAACACCATATATTTT. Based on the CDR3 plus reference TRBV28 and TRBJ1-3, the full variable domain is DVKVTQSSRYLVKRTGEKVFLECVQDMDHENMFWYRQDPGLGLRLIYFSYDVKMKEKGDIPEGYSVSREKKERFSLILESASTNQTSMYLCASSLSGVAGNTIYFGEGSWLTVV.

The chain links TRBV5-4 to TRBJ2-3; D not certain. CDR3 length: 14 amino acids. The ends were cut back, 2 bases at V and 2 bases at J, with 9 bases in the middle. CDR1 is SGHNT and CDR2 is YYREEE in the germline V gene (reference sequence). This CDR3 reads CASSFSRITDTQYF. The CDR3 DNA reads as TGTGCCAGCAGCTTTTCTAGGATCACAGATACGCAGTATTTT.

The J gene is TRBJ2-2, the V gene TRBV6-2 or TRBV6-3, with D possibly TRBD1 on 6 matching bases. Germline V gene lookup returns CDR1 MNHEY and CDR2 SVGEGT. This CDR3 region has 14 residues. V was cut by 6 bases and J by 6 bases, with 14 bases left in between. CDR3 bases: TGTGCCAGCAGCCGCGACAGGTACGCCGGGGAGCTGTTTTTT. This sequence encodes CASSRDRYAGELFF.

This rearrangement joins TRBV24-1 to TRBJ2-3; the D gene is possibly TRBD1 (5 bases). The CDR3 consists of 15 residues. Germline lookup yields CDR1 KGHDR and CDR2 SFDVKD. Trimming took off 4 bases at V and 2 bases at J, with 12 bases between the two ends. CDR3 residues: CATSDLTADTDTQYF. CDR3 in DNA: TGTGCCACCAGTGACCTGACAGCAGACACAGATACGCAGTATTTT.

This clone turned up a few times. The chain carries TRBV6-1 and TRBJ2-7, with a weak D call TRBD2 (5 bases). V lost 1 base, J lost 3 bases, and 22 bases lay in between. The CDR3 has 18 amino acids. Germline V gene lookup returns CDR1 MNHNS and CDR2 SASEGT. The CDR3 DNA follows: TGTGCCAGCAGTGAAGGGGAGATAGCGTCGGTGGGGAACTACGAGCAGTACTTC. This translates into CASSEGEIASVGNYEQYF.

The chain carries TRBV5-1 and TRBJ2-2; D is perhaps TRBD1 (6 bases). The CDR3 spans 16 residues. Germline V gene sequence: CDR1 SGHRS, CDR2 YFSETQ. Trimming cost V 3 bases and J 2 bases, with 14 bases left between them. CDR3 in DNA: TGCGCCAGCAGCTCTAGGGGGTCGGCTAACACCGGGGAGCTGTTTTTT. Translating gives CASSSRGSANTGELFF.

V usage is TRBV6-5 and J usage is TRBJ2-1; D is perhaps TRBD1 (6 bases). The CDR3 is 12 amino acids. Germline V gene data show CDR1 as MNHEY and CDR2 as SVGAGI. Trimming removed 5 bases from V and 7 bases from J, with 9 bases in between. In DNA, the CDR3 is TGTGCCAGCAGTAAACAGGGTAATGAGCAGTTCTTC. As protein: CASSKQGNEQFF.

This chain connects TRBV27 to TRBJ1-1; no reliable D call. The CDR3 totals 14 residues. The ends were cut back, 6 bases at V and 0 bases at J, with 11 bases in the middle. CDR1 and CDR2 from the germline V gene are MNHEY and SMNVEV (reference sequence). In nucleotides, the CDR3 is TGTGCCAGCAGGCGGGGAATTATGAACACTGAAGCTTTCTTT. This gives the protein CASRRGIMNTEAFF.

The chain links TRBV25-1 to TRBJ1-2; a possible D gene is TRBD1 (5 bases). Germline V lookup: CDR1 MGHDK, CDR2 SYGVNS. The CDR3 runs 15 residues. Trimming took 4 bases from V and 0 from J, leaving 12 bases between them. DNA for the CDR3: TGTGCCAGCAGTGCCGCGGGGCCGTCTAACTATGGCTACACCTTC. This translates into CASSAAGPSNYGYTF.

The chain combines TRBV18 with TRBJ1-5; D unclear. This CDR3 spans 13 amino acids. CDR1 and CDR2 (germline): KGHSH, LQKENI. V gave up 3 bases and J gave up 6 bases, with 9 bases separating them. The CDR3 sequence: CASSPGGGQPQHF. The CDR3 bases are TGTGCCAGCTCACCCGGAGGCGGTCAGCCCCAGCATTTT.

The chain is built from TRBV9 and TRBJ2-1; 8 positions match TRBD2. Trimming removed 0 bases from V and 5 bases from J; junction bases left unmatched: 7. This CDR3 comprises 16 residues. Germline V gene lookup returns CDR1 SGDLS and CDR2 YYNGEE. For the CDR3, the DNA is TGTGCCAGCAGCGTAGATCCGGGGGGGCCAAACAATGAGCAGTTCTTC. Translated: CASSVDPGGPNNEQFF.

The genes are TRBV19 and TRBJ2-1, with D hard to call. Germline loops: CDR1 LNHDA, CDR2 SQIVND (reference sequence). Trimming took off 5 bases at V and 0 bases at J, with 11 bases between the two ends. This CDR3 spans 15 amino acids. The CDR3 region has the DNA TGTGCCAGTAGTCACGACTCGAGCTCCTACAATGAGCAGTTCTTC. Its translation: CASSHDSSSYNEQFF.

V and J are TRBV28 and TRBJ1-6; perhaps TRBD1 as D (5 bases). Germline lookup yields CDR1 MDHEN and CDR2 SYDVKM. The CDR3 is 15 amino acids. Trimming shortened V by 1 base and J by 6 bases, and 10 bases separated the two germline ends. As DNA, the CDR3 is TGTGCCAGCAGTTTATTTGCAGGGTCTAATTCACCCCTCCACTTT. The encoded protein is CASSLFAGSNSPLHF.